This TCR beta chain was identified in a study of blood T cell repertoires in COVID-19. Study in general: PBMCs, B-cell-depleted T cells, or T cells were the source of the cDNA or gDNA that made up the material.

Original processing notes: By means of reference gene primer amplification, nucleated cell counts were estimated. Generated by immunoSEQ multiplex PCR, the TCRdb table keeps only in-frame clones and is missing some. V and J calls and clone size are as listed in that table; D and trimming were resolved from the DNA. There are roughly 11,000 clones in the sample; 71% occur only once, and roughly 5.6% lies in the top ten. The V gene end was trimmed by 4 bases and the J gene end by 0 bases; junction bases not matched to a gene: 3. This CDR3 has 15 amino acids. Germline CDR1 SGHTA, CDR2 FQGNSA. The chain links TRBV7-2 to TRBJ2-1, with 7 bases identical to TRBD2. Input material: peripheral blood. The origin of this receptor is a man in his 60s with COVID-19, enrolled during active disease. The CDR3 loop is CASSYSSGSYNEQFF. The CDR3 coding sequence is TGTGCCAGCAGCTATTCTAGCGGCTCCTACAATGAGCAGTTCTTC.